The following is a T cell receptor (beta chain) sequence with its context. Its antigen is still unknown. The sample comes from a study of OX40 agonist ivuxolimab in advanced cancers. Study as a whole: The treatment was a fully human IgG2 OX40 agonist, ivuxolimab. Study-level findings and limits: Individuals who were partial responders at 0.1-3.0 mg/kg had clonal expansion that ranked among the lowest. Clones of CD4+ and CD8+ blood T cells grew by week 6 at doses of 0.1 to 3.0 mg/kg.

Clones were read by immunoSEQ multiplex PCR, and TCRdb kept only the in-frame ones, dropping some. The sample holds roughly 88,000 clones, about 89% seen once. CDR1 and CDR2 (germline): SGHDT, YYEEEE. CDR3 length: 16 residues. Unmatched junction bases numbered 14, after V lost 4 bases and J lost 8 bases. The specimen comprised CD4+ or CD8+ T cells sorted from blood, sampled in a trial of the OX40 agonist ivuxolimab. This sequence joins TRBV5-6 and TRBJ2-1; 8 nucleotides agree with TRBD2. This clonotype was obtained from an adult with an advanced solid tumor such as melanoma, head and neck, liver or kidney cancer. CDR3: CASSPSGSGITDEQFF. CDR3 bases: TGTGCCAGCAGCCCGAGCGGGAGTGGAATTACGGATGAGCAGTTCTTC.